This T cell receptor (beta chain) was obtained from a study of circulating and synovial CD4+ cells in juvenile arthritis. The CDR3 covers 20 residues. The germline V gene has CDR1 MNHEY and CDR2 SMNVEV (reference sequence). The J segment lost 2 bases and the V segment lost 0 bases, leaving 10 bases of the junction unmatched. Notes on the study in general: Circulating pathogenic-like and bulk T cells looked alike by Vbeta family usage. Diversity here was lower than in bulk blood CD4 cells.

Generated by immunoSEQ multiplex PCR, the TCRdb table keeps only in-frame clones and is missing some. The table lists 30,000 to 40,000 clones, more than 90% of them singletons. About this clone itself: As yet, its antigen is unknown.

The chain recombines TRBV27 with TRBJ2-3, with 14 positions matching TRBD2. The specimen was CD4+ T cells from blood. This sequence originates from a human donor with juvenile idiopathic arthritis. CDR3 sequence reads: CASSLSSGLAGGIYTDTQYF. The DNA of the CDR3 is TGTGCCAGCAGTTTATCTTCCGGACTAGCGGGGGGTATCTACACAGATACGCAGTATTTT.